The source of this T cell receptor (beta chain) is a study of cytomegalovirus exposure and HLA in healthy donors. Primers: 60 Vbeta forward and 13 Jbeta reverse. Using immunoSEQ multiplex PCR, the repertoire was profiled, and TCRdb retains in-frame clones only, with some absent. Counted here are approximately 100,000 clones, roughly 85% occurring once; the ten biggest clones make up around 7%. V dropped 6 bases and J dropped 5 bases, with 13 bases sitting between them. This CDR3 contains 13 residues. Germline CDR1 reads MNHEY; CDR2 reads SVGAGI. The J gene is TRBJ2-5, the V gene TRBV6-5; tentatively, D is TRBD1 (5 bases). Sequencing used PBMCs. This clonotype was obtained from a man aged 35-49 years in good health and CMV-seropositive. CDR3: CASSIRVGETQYF. CDR3 nucleotide sequence: TGTGCCAGCAGCATCAGGGTTGGGGAGACCCAGTACTTC.